This T cell receptor (beta chain) was identified in a study of regulatory T cells in long-lasting Graves disease. Study-level background: For under 3 months, newly diagnosed Graves' patients had been taking antithyroid drugs.

According to the study, TCR beta libraries were built with iRepertoire HTBI primers and CDR3-region Arm-PCR. Methods used by the authors: Across samples, over 55 TRBV and more than twelve TRBJ segments were found. From the multiplex PCR reads, TCRdb called clonotypes with MiXCR, one entry per CDR3 protein. What appears here as the V and J calls and clone size reflects TCRdb's work, not the paper's. The sample yields under 300,000 distinct CDR3 sequences, 20% to 25% seen once. This clonotype showed up many times. Its target is not known. Noted time point: newly diagnosed GD, antithyroid drugs for less than 3 months. PBMC-derived RNA was used for the TCR library. Broader study findings: Results may be inaccurate due to the small sample size.

The clonotype comes from a female donor with Graves disease. The sample here was peripheral blood mononuclear cells (PBMCs), taken at new diagnosis, from a patient treated with antithyroid drugs.

This chain's CDR3 is CASSEGAGGGETQYF. As DNA, the CDR3 is TGTGCCAGCAGTGAAGGAGCGGGTGGGGGGGAGACCCAGTACTTC. V gene TRBV2 combines with J gene TRBJ2-5; TRBD2 is a possible D gene (6 bases). This CDR3 comprises 15 residues. Looked up from germline, CDR1 is SNHLY and CDR2 is FYNNEI. Trimming shortened V by 1 base and J by 5 bases, and 14 bases separated the two germline ends.